This T cell receptor (beta chain) emerged from a study of blood T cell repertoires in COVID-19. Germline-derived CDR1 and CDR2 are SGHRS and YFSETQ. The CDR3 is 15 residues long. V lost 6 bases, J lost 5 bases, and 20 bases lay in between. The table came from immunoSEQ multiplex PCR; TCRdb's copy has only in-frame clones and leaves some out. This repertoire shows about 150,000 clones, 85% to 95% found once; its top ten account for 0.5% to 0.55%. The TCR was taken from a man aged 45 to 65 with acute or convalescent COVID-19. The sequencing sample was made of peripheral blood. The genes are TRBV5-1 and TRBJ1-1; D uncertain. Here the CDR3 reads CASIGVLEGGTEAFF. The CDR3 region has the DNA TGCGCCAGCATCGGGGTTTTAGAAGGTGGTACTGAAGCTTTCTTT.